A single TCR beta chain is shown here with its context. In the original analysis: Estimation of nucleated cell counts was performed using reference gene primer amplification. The protocol was immunoSEQ multiplex PCR, while the TCRdb copy is restricted to in-frame clones and leaves out a portion. That table furnishes V, J and clone size, whereas the DNA furnished D and trimming. The table includes about 100,000 clones, 91% detected once. Germline CDR1 SGHVS, CDR2 FQNEAQ. Germline trimming cut 6 bases from V and 5 bases from J; bases unmatched to any gene: 7. The CDR3 length is 13 residues. These data belong to a study of blood T cell repertoires in COVID-19. Study background: Sample material is recorded as cDNA or gDNA derived from T cells, B-cell-depleted T cells, or PBMCs.

Material: peripheral blood. This clonotype was sampled from a man aged 18 to 35 with acute or convalescent COVID-19. This chain links TRBV7-8 with TRBJ2-7, with TRBD1 matching 7 bases. The CDR3 nucleotides read TGTGCCAGCAGAACGACAGGGAAGAACGAGCAGTACTTC. Translated, it gives CASRTTGKNEQYF.